Shown below are 2 T cell receptor beta chains from a single sample sequenced in a study of cytomegalovirus exposure and HLA in healthy donors. The PCR used 60 Vbeta and 13 Jbeta primers. Clones were read by immunoSEQ multiplex PCR, and TCRdb kept only the in-frame ones, dropping some. The profile shows 210,000 or so clones, almost 80% of them singletons. Sequenced: PBMCs. The receptors were gathered from a man between 18 and 29 years old in good health and CMV-seronegative.

The chain couples TRBV2 to TRBJ2-3; weak D call: TRBD2 (5 bases). CDR3 length equals 16 residues. Germline CDR1 reads SNHLY; CDR2 reads FYNNEI. With 7 bases removed from V and 1 base from J, the gap between germline ends came to 18 bases. CDR3 in amino acids: CASTSGLNAGTDTQYF. The DNA of the CDR3 is TGTGCCAGCACTTCTGGACTCAACGCGGGCACAGATACGCAGTATTTT.

The rearrangement joins TRBV30 to TRBJ2-3; TRBD2 aligns across 11 bases. J lost 2 bases, V lost 3 bases, and 7 bases had no gene match. This CDR3 spans 16 amino acids. Germline V CDR1 and CDR2: GTSNPN, SVGIG (reference sequence). The CDR3 DNA reads as TGTGCCTGGAGCCGACTAGCGGGAACCCTCACAGATACGCAGTATTTT. It yields the protein CAWSRLAGTLTDTQYF.